Listed below are T cell receptor beta chains from one sample, sequenced in a study of lymphopenia after photon versus proton radiotherapy. Assay: immunoSEQ multiplex PCR; the TCRdb copy retains only in-frame clones and omits some. Of more than 15,000 clones detected, 80% to 95% appear once; the ten largest clones hold about 6%. Specimen: peripheral blood, collected from a patient treated with photon-based radiotherapy. All receptors derive from a man in his 60s with pancreatic cancer. The CDR3 runs from the conserved cysteine through the conserved F or W. D genes are given only for firm matches. Rows may omit the clone size; those that give it use once, few, many or a size class.

j_gene: TRBJ1-5
d_gene: -
abundance: -
v_gene: TRBV27
CDR3aa: CASSLTYTGGNQPQHF
CDR3nt: TGTGCCAGCAGTTTAACCTACACTGGAGGCAATCAGCCCCAGCATTTT

j_gene: TRBJ1-5
d_gene: -
abundance: once
v_gene: TRBV5-8
CDR3aa: CASSKRDGAGGPQHF
CDR3nt: TGTGCCAGCAGCAAACGGGACGGAGCGGGCGGGCCCCAGCATTTT

j_gene: TRBJ2-7
d_gene: TRBD2
abundance: once
v_gene: TRBV5-4
CDR3aa: CASSGRGSPSGPSYEQYF
CDR3nt: TGTGCCAGCAGCGGCCGCGGATCGCCTAGCGGACCCTCCTACGAGCAGTACTTC

j_gene: TRBJ2-1
d_gene: TRBD1
abundance: -
v_gene: TRBV18
CDR3aa: CASSPSTGYEQFF
CDR3nt: TGTGCCAGCTCACCATCGACAGGGTATGAGCAGTTCTTC

j_gene: TRBJ2-1
d_gene: TRBD2
abundance: -
v_gene: TRBV6-4
CDR3aa: CASSPRLVIAGNEQFF
CDR3nt: TGTGCCAGCAGTCCCAGATTGGTGATAGCGGGGAATGAGCAGTTCTTC

j_gene: TRBJ2-1
d_gene: -
abundance: -
v_gene: TRBV7-6
CDR3aa: CASSLTGLGEQFF
CDR3nt: TGTGCCAGCAGCCTCACAGGGTTGGGTGAGCAGTTCTTC

j_gene: TRBJ2-5
d_gene: TRBD1
abundance: -
v_gene: TRBV10-1
CDR3aa: CASSEVPGGQETQYF
CDR3nt: TGCGCCAGCAGTGAGGTCCCAGGGGGCCAAGAGACCCAGTACTTC

j_gene: TRBJ2-5
d_gene: TRBD2
abundance: -
v_gene: TRBV9
CDR3aa: CASSVAKGLANQETQYF
CDR3nt: TGTGCCAGCAGCGTAGCAAAGGGACTAGCGAACCAAGAGACCCAGTACTTC

j_gene: TRBJ2-3
d_gene: -
abundance: once
v_gene: TRBV19
CDR3aa: CASKVYATLTDTQYF
CDR3nt: TGTGCCAGTAAAGTTTATGCGACACTCACAGATACGCAGTATTTT

j_gene: TRBJ1-2
d_gene: -
abundance: -
v_gene: TRBV6-6
CDR3aa: CASSYPDNYGYTF
CDR3nt: TGTGCCAGCAGTTACCCGGACAACTATGGCTACACCTTC

j_gene: TRBJ2-5
d_gene: -
abundance: -
v_gene: TRBV6-5
CDR3aa: CASRKLDQETQYF
CDR3nt: TGTGCCAGCAGGAAGTTAGACCAAGAGACCCAGTACTTC

j_gene: TRBJ2-2
d_gene: TRBD2
abundance: once
v_gene: TRBV5-1
CDR3aa: CASSLAAGGTTGELFF
CDR3nt: TGCGCCAGCAGCTTGGCGGCGGGGGGGACCACCGGGGAGCTGTTTTTT

j_gene: TRBJ2-1
d_gene: TRBD2
abundance: once
v_gene: TRBV25-1
CDR3aa: CATGQGGAGASYNEQFF
CDR3nt: TGTGCCACCGGCCAAGGGGGAGCGGGGGCCTCCTACAATGAGCAGTTCTTC

j_gene: TRBJ1-2
d_gene: -
abundance: -
v_gene: TRBV9
CDR3aa: CASSDVINYGYTF
CDR3nt: TGTGCCAGCAGCGACGTGATTAACTATGGCTACACCTTC

j_gene: TRBJ1-2
d_gene: -
abundance: -
v_gene: TRBV4-1
CDR3aa: CASSQGRYYGYTF
CDR3nt: TGCGCCAGCAGCCAAGGCCGGTATTATGGCTACACCTTC

j_gene: TRBJ2-5
d_gene: TRBD2
abundance: -
v_gene: TRBV7-2
CDR3aa: CASSLATSGGQETQYF
CDR3nt: TGTGCCAGCAGCTTAGCTACTAGCGGGGGACAAGAGACCCAGTACTTC

j_gene: TRBJ2-5
d_gene: -
abundance: -
v_gene: TRBV28
CDR3aa: CATSLQMAQYF
CDR3nt: TGTGCCACATCACTCCAAATGGCCCAGTACTTC

j_gene: TRBJ2-5
d_gene: TRBD1
abundance: -
v_gene: TRBV7-2
CDR3aa: CASSTGQTRRETQYF
CDR3nt: TGTGCCAGCAGCACGGGACAGACAAGGAGGGAGACCCAGTACTTC

j_gene: TRBJ1-5
d_gene: -
abundance: -
v_gene: TRBV11-2
CDR3aa: CASSLAGGNQPQHF
CDR3nt: TGTGCCAGCAGCTTGGCAGGGGGCAATCAGCCCCAGCATTTT

j_gene: TRBJ2-7
d_gene: TRBD2
abundance: -
v_gene: TRBV19
CDR3aa: CASGLAWEQYF
CDR3nt: TGTGCCAGTGGACTAGCTTGGGAGCAGTACTTC

j_gene: TRBJ2-2
d_gene: -
abundance: -
v_gene: TRBV7-9
CDR3aa: CASSLLGVAGELFF
CDR3nt: TGTGCCAGCAGCTTACTAGGGGTTGCCGGGGAGCTGTTTTTT

j_gene: TRBJ2-1
d_gene: -
abundance: -
v_gene: TRBV7-2
CDR3aa: CASSLNTPGAEQFF
CDR3nt: TGTGCCAGCAGCTTAAACACCCCAGGGGCTGAGCAGTTCTTC

j_gene: TRBJ2-1
d_gene: TRBD1
abundance: -
v_gene: TRBV6-1
CDR3aa: CASSNDRGRRNEQFF
CDR3nt: TGTGCCAGCAGCAACGACAGGGGGCGCAGGAATGAGCAGTTCTTC